A selection of T cell receptor beta chains follows, all from one sample in a study of shared clonotypes between healthy human individuals. Only in-frame clones appear in the TCRdb table, and some are missing; sequencing was by immunoSEQ multiplex PCR. The repertoire has around 2,000,000 clones, about 92% of them found once; the top ten carry 1.5% to 2%. The specimen sequenced was naive CD8+ T cells from PBMCs. These TCRs come from a man younger than 30 in good health. Some clones in this sample may be carry-over from other donors' samples. CDR3s include the opening cysteine and the closing phenylalanine or tryptophan. Fields, in order: V gene, D gene, J gene, clone size, CDR3 DNA, CDR3 protein. A D gene is named only where the DNA matches it firmly. Clone size appears in some rows only: once, few, many, or a class for an expanded clone.

V gene: TRBV5-1
D gene: -
J gene: TRBJ2-7
clone size: once
CDR3 DNA: TGCGCCAGCAGCTTGGAAACTGGGGCGAGGTACGAGCAGTACTTC
CDR3 protein: CASSLETGARYEQYF

V gene: TRBV5-1
D gene: -
J gene: TRBJ1-1
clone size: -
CDR3 DNA: TGCGCCAGCAGCTTGGAGGGGTTGGGCACTGAAGCTTTCTTT
CDR3 protein: CASSLEGLGTEAFF

V gene: TRBV9
D gene: -
J gene: TRBJ2-2
clone size: -
CDR3 DNA: TGTGCCAGCAGCGAGAGGGGGGAGCGAAACACCGGGGAGCTGTTTTTT
CDR3 protein: CASSERGERNTGELFF

V gene: TRBV7-8
D gene: TRBD1
J gene: TRBJ1-1
clone size: once
CDR3 DNA: TGTGCCAGCAGCTTATGGGACAGGGACACTGAAGCTTTCTTT
CDR3 protein: CASSLWDRDTEAFF

V gene: TRBV7-9
D gene: TRBD2
J gene: TRBJ2-7
clone size: -
CDR3 DNA: TGTGCCAGCAGCCCCCCCTCATGGCGGGAGCACTCCTACGAGCAGTACTTC
CDR3 protein: CASSPPSWREHSYEQYF

V gene: TRBV7-9
D gene: TRBD1
J gene: TRBJ1-2
clone size: -
CDR3 DNA: TGTGCCAGCAGCTTGGACAGGGCGGCTGGCTACACCTTC
CDR3 protein: CASSLDRAAGYTF

V gene: TRBV5-6
D gene: TRBD2
J gene: TRBJ2-1
clone size: -
CDR3 DNA: TGTGCCAGCAGCAACGGGACTAGCGGGAGGTTTTTCGAACACGGTGAGCAGTTCTTC
CDR3 protein: CASSNGTSGRFFEHGEQFF

V gene: TRBV15
D gene: -
J gene: TRBJ1-1
clone size: -
CDR3 DNA: TGTGCCACCAGGGGCGACGCTGAGGATGAAGCTTTCTTT
CDR3 protein: CATRGDAEDEAFF

V gene: TRBV27
D gene: -
J gene: TRBJ1-4
clone size: -
CDR3 DNA: TGTGCCAGCAGTACCCACAGGGAAGCTAATGAAAAACTGTTTTTT
CDR3 protein: CASSTHREANEKLFF

V gene: TRBV2
D gene: TRBD2
J gene: TRBJ2-3
clone size: -
CDR3 DNA: TGTGCCTGCCAGACTAGCGGGAGTAAAGATACGCAGTATTTT
CDR3 protein: CACQTSGSKDTQYF

V gene: TRBV29-1
D gene: -
J gene: TRBJ2-1
clone size: -
CDR3 DNA: TGCAGCGTTGAAGTCGGACCGATCTACAATGAGCAGTTCTTC
CDR3 protein: CSVEVGPIYNEQFF

V gene: TRBV5-3
D gene: -
J gene: TRBJ2-1
clone size: -
CDR3 DNA: TGTGCCAGAAGCCCCCGTAGGGAGCGATTTGAGCAGTTCTTC
CDR3 protein: CARSPRRERFEQFF

V gene: TRBV27
D gene: -
J gene: TRBJ1-1
clone size: few
CDR3 DNA: TGTGCCAGCAGTTTGTACAGGACGACCACTGAAGCTTTCTTT
CDR3 protein: CASSLYRTTTEAFF

V gene: TRBV4-2
D gene: -
J gene: TRBJ1-1
clone size: once
CDR3 DNA: TGTGCCAGCAGGATGGGGGGCTTTGAAGCTTTCTTT
CDR3 protein: CASRMGGFEAFF

V gene: TRBV4-1
D gene: TRBD2
J gene: TRBJ2-3
clone size: -
CDR3 DNA: TGCGCCAGCAGCCCTTCCATCTTAAGCGGGGGTACTCCGCGGGATACGCAGTATTTT
CDR3 protein: CASSPSILSGGTPRDTQYF

V gene: TRBV28
D gene: -
J gene: TRBJ2-7
clone size: -
CDR3 DNA: TGTGCCAGCAAGAGGTACGAGCAGTACTTC
CDR3 protein: CASKRYEQYF

V gene: TRBV5-1
D gene: -
J gene: TRBJ2-7
clone size: -
CDR3 DNA: TGCGCCAGCAGCTTAGGAGCGGAAGCCTACGAGCAGTACTTC
CDR3 protein: CASSLGAEAYEQYF

V gene: TRBV29-1
D gene: -
J gene: TRBJ1-2
clone size: -
CDR3 DNA: TGCAGCGTTGAGGCGGCTGGGGACACAGGTGGCTACACCTTC
CDR3 protein: CSVEAAGDTGGYTF

V gene: TRBV7-2
D gene: -
J gene: TRBJ1-1
clone size: -
CDR3 DNA: TGTGCCAGCAGCTTAGGGAAGAACCTGAACACTGAAGCTTTCTTT
CDR3 protein: CASSLGKNLNTEAFF

V gene: TRBV27
D gene: -
J gene: TRBJ1-4
clone size: -
CDR3 DNA: TGTGCCAGCAGTCTCCGCAGGGGTCCCCGTAGTGGGAATGAAAAACTGTTTTTT
CDR3 protein: CASSLRRGPRSGNEKLFF

V gene: TRBV5-1
D gene: TRBD2
J gene: TRBJ2-3
clone size: -
CDR3 DNA: TGCGCCAGCAGCTTGGGAGCGGCGGGAGAGCTATATTTT
CDR3 protein: CASSLGAAGELYF

V gene: TRBV18
D gene: TRBD1
J gene: TRBJ1-1
clone size: once
CDR3 DNA: TGTGCCAGCTCACCTGCTTTAGGGGGCGGTTTTGGGAACACTGAAGCTTTCTTT
CDR3 protein: CASSPALGGGFGNTEAFF

V gene: TRBV28
D gene: -
J gene: TRBJ1-1
clone size: -
CDR3 DNA: TGTGCCAGCAGTTTATTAAGGGAGAACACTGAAGCTTTCTTT
CDR3 protein: CASSLLRENTEAFF

V gene: TRBV28
D gene: -
J gene: TRBJ2-1
clone size: -
CDR3 DNA: TGTGCCAGCAGTCGGGACTGGACTTACAATGAGCAGTTCTTC
CDR3 protein: CASSRDWTYNEQFF

V gene: TRBV28
D gene: TRBD2
J gene: TRBJ2-5
clone size: -
CDR3 DNA: TGTGCCAGCAGTTCCCTCACTAGCGGTCCACAAGAGACCCAGTACTTC
CDR3 protein: CASSSLTSGPQETQYF

V gene: TRBV29-1
D gene: -
J gene: TRBJ2-3
clone size: -
CDR3 DNA: TGCAGCGTCTTTGGCTTAGGGAGTACAGATACGCAGTATTTT
CDR3 protein: CSVFGLGSTDTQYF

V gene: TRBV2
D gene: -
J gene: TRBJ2-1
clone size: once
CDR3 DNA: TGTGCCAGCAGTGATTCGGCGGGACCCTCCTACAATGAGCAGTTCTTC
CDR3 protein: CASSDSAGPSYNEQFF

V gene: TRBV29-1
D gene: TRBD1
J gene: TRBJ1-1
clone size: -
CDR3 DNA: TGCAGCGTCGGAGGACAGGGGGTGACTGAAGCTTTCTTT
CDR3 protein: CSVGGQGVTEAFF

V gene: TRBV27
D gene: -
J gene: TRBJ2-7
clone size: -
CDR3 DNA: TGTGCCAGCAGTCTTACGTCAGCATCCTACGAGCAGTACTTC
CDR3 protein: CASSLTSASYEQYF

V gene: TRBV2
D gene: -
J gene: TRBJ2-3
clone size: -
CDR3 DNA: TGTGCCAGCAGTGAGGCGCGGGCAGATACGCAGTATTTT
CDR3 protein: CASSEARADTQYF

V gene: TRBV19
D gene: -
J gene: TRBJ2-7
clone size: once
CDR3 DNA: TGTGCCAGTAGTCCCGCCGGCGGACTTAATTACGAGCAGTACTTC
CDR3 protein: CASSPAGGLNYEQYF

V gene: TRBV28
D gene: -
J gene: TRBJ1-1
clone size: -
CDR3 DNA: TGTGCCAGCAGTTTCGGGGACCCCAACACTGAAGCTTTCTTT
CDR3 protein: CASSFGDPNTEAFF

V gene: TRBV7-9
D gene: TRBD2
J gene: TRBJ2-3
clone size: once
CDR3 DNA: TGTGCCAGCAGCCCGGGACTAGCGGGAGTATCAGATACGCAGTATTTT
CDR3 protein: CASSPGLAGVSDTQYF

V gene: TRBV27
D gene: -
J gene: TRBJ1-4
clone size: -
CDR3 DNA: TGTGCCAGCAGTTTGGGGTATGCTAATGAAAAACTGTTTTTT
CDR3 protein: CASSLGYANEKLFF

V gene: TRBV28
D gene: TRBD2
J gene: TRBJ2-7
clone size: -
CDR3 DNA: TGTGCCAGCAGTTTATATCTAGCGGGAGAGTCCTACGAGCAGTACTTC
CDR3 protein: CASSLYLAGESYEQYF

V gene: TRBV27
D gene: TRBD1
J gene: TRBJ1-2
clone size: few
CDR3 DNA: TGTGCCAGCACCCTGACAGGGGGCGCGGTAGGCTACACCTTC
CDR3 protein: CASTLTGGAVGYTF

V gene: TRBV6-5
D gene: -
J gene: TRBJ1-1
clone size: once
CDR3 DNA: TGTGCCAGCCATTTGACGGGACGCCCGAAGTCTTTCTTT
CDR3 protein: CASHLTGRPKSFF

V gene: TRBV7-8
D gene: TRBD1
J gene: TRBJ2-6
clone size: -
CDR3 DNA: TGTGCCAGCAGCTTAGTCAGGGGGCATGTCTCCGGGGCCAACGTCCTGACTTTC
CDR3 protein: CASSLVRGHVSGANVLTF

V gene: TRBV29-1
D gene: TRBD2
J gene: TRBJ2-2
clone size: -
CDR3 DNA: TGCAGCGTCGAGACTAGCGGGACCGCCCCCGGGGAGCTGTTTTTT
CDR3 protein: CSVETSGTAPGELFF

V gene: TRBV25-1
D gene: -
J gene: TRBJ1-1
clone size: few
CDR3 DNA: TGTGCCAGCGGGCTGGGCACTGAAGCTTTCTTT
CDR3 protein: CASGLGTEAFF

V gene: TRBV6-7
D gene: -
J gene: TRBJ2-2
clone size: -
CDR3 DNA: TGTGCCAGCAGTTACGGAGTCTGCGGGGTTCGGACCGGGGAGCTGTTTTTT
CDR3 protein: CASSYGVCGVRTGELFF

V gene: TRBV25-1
D gene: -
J gene: TRBJ1-4
clone size: -
CDR3 DNA: TGTGCCAGCAGTGAATTGGTCCCAGTAGGGGATGAAAAACTGTTTTTT
CDR3 protein: CASSELVPVGDEKLFF

V gene: TRBV7-3
D gene: -
J gene: TRBJ1-1
clone size: -
CDR3 DNA: TGTGCCAGCAGCTTTCTCCCCAATTCTGAAGCTTTCTTT
CDR3 protein: CASSFLPNSEAFF

V gene: TRBV2
D gene: -
J gene: TRBJ1-4
clone size: -
CDR3 DNA: TGTGCCAGTTCCAGGGAAAAACTGTTTTTT
CDR3 protein: CASSREKLFF

V gene: TRBV7-6
D gene: TRBD2
J gene: TRBJ2-7
clone size: -
CDR3 DNA: TGTGCCAGCAGCTTAGGGGAACAGCGGGAGGGCCGATCACGCAACGAGCAGTACTTC
CDR3 protein: CASSLGEQREGRSRNEQYF

V gene: TRBV27
D gene: -
J gene: TRBJ2-7
clone size: -
CDR3 DNA: TGTGCCAGCAGTTTATCATGGGGGGCGATCCTCTACGAGCAGTACTTC
CDR3 protein: CASSLSWGAILYEQYF

V gene: TRBV2
D gene: TRBD2
J gene: TRBJ2-2
clone size: -
CDR3 DNA: TGTGCCAGCAGTGGGAACAGCGGGAGGGCCGGCACCGGGGAGCTGTTTTTT
CDR3 protein: CASSGNSGRAGTGELFF

V gene: TRBV9
D gene: -
J gene: TRBJ2-7
clone size: -
CDR3 DNA: TGTGCCAGCAGCGTAGGCGCTAGCGAGAACTACGAGCAGTACTTC
CDR3 protein: CASSVGASENYEQYF

V gene: TRBV27
D gene: -
J gene: TRBJ1-1
clone size: -
CDR3 DNA: TGTGCCAGCAGTTTAGTGGTGAACACTGAAGCTTTCTTT
CDR3 protein: CASSLVVNTEAFF

V gene: TRBV4-2
D gene: TRBD2
J gene: TRBJ2-7
clone size: -
CDR3 DNA: TGTGCCAGCAGCCCCCCGGGACTAGAAAGCTACGAGCAGTACTTC
CDR3 protein: CASSPPGLESYEQYF